The rows below give T cell receptor beta chains drawn from one sample of a study of post-analysis software for immune sequencing data. In TCRdb, the PCR reads were re-called with MiXCR into one record per CDR3 protein. The profile covers a few hundred thousand distinct CDR3 sequences, with nearly 45% appearing a single time and about 12% taken by the ten largest. The sample comprised blood. The source is a girl aged 5-17 years with multiple sclerosis. Both conserved end residues are trimmed from each CDR3. Each record gives: V gene, clone size, J gene, CDR3 length, CDR3 protein. Some rows have no size entry. The others give once, few or many, or a class for an expanded clone.

V: TRBV27; size: NA; J: TRBJ1-5; length: 12; CDR3: ASSLSRVNQPQH
V: TRBV20-1; size: NA; J: TRBJ2-7; length: 13; CDR3: SARTTGLPRDEQY
V: TRBV9; size: few; J: TRBJ1-2; length: 13; CDR3: ASSVATGPYYGYT
V: TRBV7-9; size: once; J: TRBJ2-5; length: 14; CDR3: ASRRSTSGRQETQY
V: TRBV12-3/TRBV12-4; size: NA; J: TRBJ2-1; length: 13; CDR3: ASSLVGYTYNEQF
V: TRBV15; size: NA; J: TRBJ1-6; length: 13; CDR3: ATSRDWPTNSPLH
V: TRBV2; size: NA; J: NA; length: 11; CDR3: AGDRDRGHEQY
V: TRBV7-2; size: NA; J: TRBJ1-6; length: 13; CDR3: ASSPEGGRNSPLH
V: TRBV25-1; size: NA; J: TRBJ2-7; length: 11; CDR3: ASTLGEVSEQY
V: TRBV6-5; size: NA; J: TRBJ1-4; length: 13; CDR3: ASSYSTQGREKLF
V: TRBV7-3; size: NA; J: TRBJ1-6; length: 13; CDR3: ASSFTGVPRSPLH
V: TRBV12-3/TRBV12-4; size: NA; J: TRBJ1-1; length: 12; CDR3: ANSVQGSDTEAF
V: TRBV13; size: NA; J: TRBJ2-4; length: 14; CDR3: ASSLGGSLAKNIQY
V: TRBV28; size: few; J: TRBJ2-7; length: 11; CDR3: ASSLTGNYEQY
V: TRBV2; size: few; J: TRBJ2-5; length: 9; CDR3: ASSGWETQY
V: TRBV27; size: few; J: TRBJ2-1; length: 17; CDR3: ASSPGPGGRVVRENEQF
V: TRBV6-1; size: NA; J: TRBJ2-7; length: 12; CDR3: ASRGQVDSYEQY
V: TRBV20-1; size: NA; J: TRBJ1-5; length: 13; CDR3: SVSRTGGINQPQH
V: TRBV5-1; size: NA; J: TRBJ2-7; length: 14; CDR3: ASNAGKGQPAYEQY
V: TRBV2; size: NA; J: TRBJ2-1; length: 13; CDR3: ASSGTGALYNEQF
V: TRBV7-3; size: many; J: TRBJ2-7; length: 11; CDR3: ASSLLSGSEQY
V: TRBV7-9; size: few; J: TRBJ2-5; length: 12; CDR3: ASSSTGHQETQY
V: TRBV4-3; size: NA; J: TRBJ2-1; length: 12; CDR3: ASSQDRGYNEQF
V: TRBV20-1; size: NA; J: TRBJ2-1; length: 11; CDR3: SAGLVWGNEQF
V: TRBV20-1; size: NA; J: TRBJ1-4; length: 13; CDR3: SARDSGTTNEKLF
V: TRBV4-1; size: NA; J: TRBJ2-1; length: 15; CDR3: ASSQTGTSGGGDEQF
V: TRBV5-8; size: NA; J: TRBJ1-4; length: 13; CDR3: ASSPGQAGGEKLF
V: TRBV6-5; size: few; J: TRBJ2-5; length: 13; CDR3: ASSYSGVAQETQY
V: TRBV28; size: NA; J: TRBJ2-1; length: 11; CDR3: ASSRVAYNEQF
V: TRBV28; size: few; J: TRBJ2-1; length: 13; CDR3: ASSFRLAGANEQF
V: TRBV7-3; size: few; J: TRBJ2-7; length: 13; CDR3: ASSLLAETSYEQY
V: TRBV29-1; size: NA; J: TRBJ1-2; length: 12; CDR3: SVEVIQGGRGYT
V: TRBV9; size: NA; J: TRBJ2-1; length: 15; CDR3: ASSVAKGASGMAEQF
V: TRBV29-1; size: NA; J: TRBJ2-1; length: 15; CDR3: SVEEASGRSAYNEQF
V: TRBV6-4; size: once; J: TRBJ1-1; length: 11; CDR3: ASIWLSYTEAF
V: TRBV29-1; size: NA; J: TRBJ2-6; length: 12; CDR3: SVGRGTGANVLT
V: TRBV5-1; size: NA; J: TRBJ2-7; length: 13; CDR3: ASSLDRTHSYEQY
V: TRBV28; size: NA; J: TRBJ1-2; length: 12; CDR3: ASSYGSYNYGYT
V: TRBV7-9; size: few; J: TRBJ2-3; length: 9; CDR3: AHPGADTQY
V: TRBV12-3/TRBV12-4; size: once; J: TRBJ2-7; length: 16; CDR3: ASSLAPSGRRGSYEQY
V: TRBV4-2; size: NA; J: TRBJ1-2; length: 11; CDR3: ASSQEVRGGYT
V: TRBV7-2; size: few; J: TRBJ2-3; length: 8; CDR3: ASSSGTQY
V: TRBV6-6; size: NA; J: TRBJ2-4; length: 12; CDR3: ASSYGDIRNIQY
V: TRBV15; size: NA; J: TRBJ1-1; length: 11; CDR3: ATSSSENTEAF
V: TRBV10-3; size: NA; J: TRBJ1-2; length: 13; CDR3: AISRPGTGFYGYT